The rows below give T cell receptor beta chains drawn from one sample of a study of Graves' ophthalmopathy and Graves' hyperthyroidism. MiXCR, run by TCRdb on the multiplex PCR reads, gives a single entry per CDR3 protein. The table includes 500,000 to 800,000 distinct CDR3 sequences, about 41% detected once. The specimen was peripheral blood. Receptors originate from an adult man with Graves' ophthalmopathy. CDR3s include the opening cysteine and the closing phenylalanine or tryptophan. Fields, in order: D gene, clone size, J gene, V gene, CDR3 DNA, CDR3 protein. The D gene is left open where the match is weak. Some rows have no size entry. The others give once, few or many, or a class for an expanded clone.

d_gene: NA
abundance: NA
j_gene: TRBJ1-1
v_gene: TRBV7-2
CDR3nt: TGTGCCTGGGATCCTGAAGCTTTCTTT
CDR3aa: CAWDPEAFF

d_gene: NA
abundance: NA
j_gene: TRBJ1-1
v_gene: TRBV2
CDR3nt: TGTGCCAGCAGTCCACAGGGACGGGCGAACACTGAAGCTTTCTTT
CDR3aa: CASSPQGRANTEAFF

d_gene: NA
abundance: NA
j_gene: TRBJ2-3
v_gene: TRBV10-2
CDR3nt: TGCGCCAGCAGTGAGTCGTTAATCGGTCCTAGCACAGATACGCAGTATTTT
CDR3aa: CASSESLIGPSTDTQYF

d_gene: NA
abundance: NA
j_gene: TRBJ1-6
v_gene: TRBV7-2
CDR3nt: TGTGCTAGAGCCCCGAGCTCCTATAATTCACCCCTCCACTTT
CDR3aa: CARAPSSYNSPLHF

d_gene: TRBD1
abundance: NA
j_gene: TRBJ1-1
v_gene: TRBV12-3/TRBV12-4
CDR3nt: TGTGCCAGCAGTTGGACAGGGATCATAAACACTGAAGCTTTCTTT
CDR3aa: CASSWTGIINTEAFF

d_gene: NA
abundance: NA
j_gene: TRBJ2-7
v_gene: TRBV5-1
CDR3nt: TGCGCCAGCAGCCATTCTGGCGTGAGCTCCTACGAGCAGTACTTC
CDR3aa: CASSHSGVSSYEQYF

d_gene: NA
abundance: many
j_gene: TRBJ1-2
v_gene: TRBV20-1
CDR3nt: TGCAGTGCTAGAGACACAGGGAACTATGGCTACACCTTC
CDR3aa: CSARDTGNYGYTF

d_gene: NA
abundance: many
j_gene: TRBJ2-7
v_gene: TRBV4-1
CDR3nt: TGCGCCAGCAGCCAAGAGCCTAGCAGCGGCTACGAGCAGTACTTC
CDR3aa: CASSQEPSSGYEQYF

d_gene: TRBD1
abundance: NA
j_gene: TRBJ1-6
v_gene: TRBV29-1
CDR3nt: TGCAGCGTTGTGGGGACAGGGTTTAATTCACCCCTCCACTTT
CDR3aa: CSVVGTGFNSPLHF

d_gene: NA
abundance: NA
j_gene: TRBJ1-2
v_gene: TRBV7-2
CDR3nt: TGTGCCAGCAGCTTAGTTGAGAGCTATGGCTACACCTTC
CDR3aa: CASSLVESYGYTF

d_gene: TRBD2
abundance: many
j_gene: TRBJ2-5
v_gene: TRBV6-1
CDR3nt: TGTGCCAGCAGGAATAGCGGGGGTCAACAAGAGACCCAGTACTTC
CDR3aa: CASRNSGGQQETQYF

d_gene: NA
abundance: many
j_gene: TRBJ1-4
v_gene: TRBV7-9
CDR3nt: TGTGCCAGCAGCCCCGGGGGCCCTATTAATGAAAAACTGTTTTTT
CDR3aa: CASSPGGPINEKLFF

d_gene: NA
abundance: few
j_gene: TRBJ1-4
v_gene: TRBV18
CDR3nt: TGTGCCAGCTCACCAGGGAATGTTGAAAAACTGTTTTTT
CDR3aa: CASSPGNVEKLFF

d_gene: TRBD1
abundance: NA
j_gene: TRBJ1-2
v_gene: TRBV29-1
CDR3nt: TGCAGCGTTGAGGGGCAGGGGGATGGCTACACCTTC
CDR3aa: CSVEGQGDGYTF

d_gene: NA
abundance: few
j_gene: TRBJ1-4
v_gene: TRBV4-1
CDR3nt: TGCGCCAGCAGCCAAGATCTTGGCAGGGGCCGTGAAAAACTGTTTTTT
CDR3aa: CASSQDLGRGREKLFF

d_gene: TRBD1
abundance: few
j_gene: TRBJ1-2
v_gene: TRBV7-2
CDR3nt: TGCGCCAGCAGCCAAGATCTGGGACAGGGGGGCTATGGCTACACCTTC
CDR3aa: CASSQDLGQGGYGYTF

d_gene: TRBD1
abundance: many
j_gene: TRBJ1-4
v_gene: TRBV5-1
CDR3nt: TGCGCCAGCAGCCTCTCAGGGGGCAGAGCTAATGAAAAACTGTTTTTT
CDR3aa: CASSLSGGRANEKLFF

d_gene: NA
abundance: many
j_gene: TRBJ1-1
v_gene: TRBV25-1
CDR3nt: TGTGCCAGCAGTGAGGGGCGTGGATTGAACACTGAAGCTTTCTTT
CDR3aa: CASSEGRGLNTEAFF

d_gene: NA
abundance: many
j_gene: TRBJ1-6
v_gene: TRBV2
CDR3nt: TGTGCCAGCAGCAGATTCCCGGATAGGGATTCACCCCTCCACTTT
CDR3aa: CASSRFPDRDSPLHF

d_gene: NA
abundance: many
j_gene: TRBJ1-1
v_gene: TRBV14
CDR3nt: TGTGCCAGCAGCCAATGGGGAGAGAACACTGAAGCTTTCTTT
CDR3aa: CASSQWGENTEAFF

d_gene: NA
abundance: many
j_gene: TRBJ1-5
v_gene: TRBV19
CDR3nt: TGTGCCAGTAGTATATGGCAGGGCAATCAGCCCCAGCATTTT
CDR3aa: CASSIWQGNQPQHF

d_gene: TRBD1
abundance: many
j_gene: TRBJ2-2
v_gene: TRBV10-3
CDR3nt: TGTGCCATCAGTGAAGGGACAGGGAAGGGGGAGCTGTTTTTT
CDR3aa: CAISEGTGKGELFF

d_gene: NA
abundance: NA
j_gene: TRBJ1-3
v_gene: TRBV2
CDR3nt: TGTGCCAGCAGTGATTGGGGGCAGATCTCTGGAAACACCATATATTTT
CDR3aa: CASSDWGQISGNTIYF

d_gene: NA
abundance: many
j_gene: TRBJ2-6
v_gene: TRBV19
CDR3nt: TGTGCCAGTCGCTGGGTAGGCTCTGGGGCCAACGTCCTGACTTTC
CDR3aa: CASRWVGSGANVLTF

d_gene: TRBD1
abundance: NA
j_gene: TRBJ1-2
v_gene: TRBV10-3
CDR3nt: TGTGCCATCAGTGGGCTCAGGGGGGGCTACACCTTC
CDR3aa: CAISGLRGGYTF

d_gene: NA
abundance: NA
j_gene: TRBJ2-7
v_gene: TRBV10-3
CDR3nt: TGTGCCATCAGTGAGGGGGGGCCGGCCGGGGAGCAGTACTTC
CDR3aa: CAISEGGPAGEQYF

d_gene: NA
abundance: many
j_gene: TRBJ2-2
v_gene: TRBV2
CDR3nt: TGTGCCAGCAGTGATGGGCTAGCAGTTGGGACCGGGGAGCTGTTTTTT
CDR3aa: CASSDGLAVGTGELFF

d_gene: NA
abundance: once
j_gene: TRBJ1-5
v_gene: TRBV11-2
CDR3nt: TGCGCCAGCAGCCAAGATCTAATCTATAGGCCCCTGCATTTT
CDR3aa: CASSQDLIYRPLHF

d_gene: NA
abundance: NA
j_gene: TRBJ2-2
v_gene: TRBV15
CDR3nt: TGTGCCACCAGCACCCTCCGTTGG
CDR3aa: CATSTLRW

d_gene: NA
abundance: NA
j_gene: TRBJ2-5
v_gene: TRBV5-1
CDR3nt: TGCGCCAGCAGCTTGGTCGGGGACCCCCGGGAGACCCAGTACTTC
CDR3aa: CASSLVGDPRETQYF

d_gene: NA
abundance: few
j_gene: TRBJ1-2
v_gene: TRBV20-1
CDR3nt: TGCAGTGCGCACCGGACAGAAGACTATGGCTACACCTTC
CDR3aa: CSAHRTEDYGYTF

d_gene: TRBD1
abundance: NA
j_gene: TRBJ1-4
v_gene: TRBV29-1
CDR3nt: TGCAGCGTTGGGCGGACAGGGGGCGAAAAACTGTTTTTT
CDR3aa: CSVGRTGGEKLFF

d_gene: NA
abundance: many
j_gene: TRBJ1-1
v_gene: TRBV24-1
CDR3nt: TGTGCCACCAGTGATTTTTCAGGGGAAGCTTTCTTT
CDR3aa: CATSDFSGEAFF

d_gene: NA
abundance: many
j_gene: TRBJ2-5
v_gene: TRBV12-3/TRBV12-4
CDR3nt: TGTGCCAGCAGTTTGCGGAGCTTACTCCAAGAGACCCAGTACTTC
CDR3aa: CASSLRSLLQETQYF

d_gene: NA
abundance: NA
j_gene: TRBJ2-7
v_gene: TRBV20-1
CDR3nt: TGCAGTGCCCGGGACGGACCTAGGGCTTCGAGCTCCTACGAGCAGTACTTC
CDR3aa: CSARDGPRASSSYEQYF

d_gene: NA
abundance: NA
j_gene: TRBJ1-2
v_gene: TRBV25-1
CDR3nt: TGTGCCAGCAGGCACCACTATGGCTACACCTTC
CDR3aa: CASRHHYGYTF

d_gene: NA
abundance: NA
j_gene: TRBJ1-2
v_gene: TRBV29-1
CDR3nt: TGCAGCGTTGAAGGCAGGGTTTATGGCTACACCTTC
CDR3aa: CSVEGRVYGYTF

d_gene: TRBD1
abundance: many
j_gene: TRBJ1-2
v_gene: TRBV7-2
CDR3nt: TGTGCCAGCAGCGCGCCCGGGACAGGGGGTAACTATGGCTACACCTTC
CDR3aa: CASSAPGTGGNYGYTF

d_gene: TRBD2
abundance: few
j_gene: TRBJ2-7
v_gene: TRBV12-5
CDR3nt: TGTGCTAGTGCACGGGGGGGGAGGTCGCAGTACTTC
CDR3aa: CASARGGRSQYF

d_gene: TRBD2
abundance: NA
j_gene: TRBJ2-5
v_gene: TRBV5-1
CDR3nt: TGCGCCAGCAGCTTGAGGCTAGCGGGGGCCCAAGAGACCCAGTACTTC
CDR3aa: CASSLRLAGAQETQYF

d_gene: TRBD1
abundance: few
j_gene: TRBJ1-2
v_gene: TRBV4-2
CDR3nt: TGTGCCAGCAGCCAAGTTGGACAGGTGACATATGGCTACACCTTC
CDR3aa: CASSQVGQVTYGYTF

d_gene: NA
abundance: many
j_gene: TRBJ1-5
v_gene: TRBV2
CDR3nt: TGTGCCAGCAGTTCTAACTCTCAGCCCCAGCATTTT
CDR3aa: CASSSNSQPQHF